The 26 T cell receptor beta chains below were found in one sample sequenced in a study of blood T cell repertoires in COVID-19 (dated by TCRdb to 2020 to 2022). Library generation was performed with the immunoSEQ multiplex PCR assay. TCRdb mirrors the immuneACCESS table, restricted to in-frame sequences. Some clones are absent from its copies; in checked studies, under half trace to an unresolved V gene, and the reason for the others is unknown. The sample records fewer than 90,000 clones, around 86% of which are singletons. The ten largest clonotypes hold about 4% of the sample. Sequencing was performed on peripheral blood. The origin of the receptors is an older man with active COVID-19.

The V and J genes are TRBV7-9 and TRBJ1-5; D is undetermined. The germline CDR1 and CDR2 sequences are SEHNR and FQNEAQ (reference sequence). This CDR3 spans 15 amino acids. V was shortened by 1 base and J by 5 bases, with 12 bases between the two germline ends. CDR3 in DNA: TGTGCCAGCAGCTTAGGGGAGGCTGTGCATCAGCCCCAGCATTTT. It encodes CASSLGEAVHQPQHF. Using reference TRBV7-9 and TRBJ1-5 for the parts outside the CDR3, the full variable domain is DTGVSQNPRHKITKRGQNVTFRCDPISEHNRLYWYRQTLGQGPEFLTYFQNEAQLEKSRLLSDRFSAERPKGSFSTLEIQRTEQGDSAMYLCASSLGEAVHQPQHFGDGTRLSIL.

A single count supports this clone. The chain carries TRBV25-1 and TRBJ2-7, with 10 bases that match TRBD1. Looked up from germline, CDR1 is MGHDK and CDR2 is SYGVNS. V was clipped by 6 bases and J by 2 bases; unmatched bases: 4. There are 14 residues in the CDR3. The CDR3 is CASSKTGGPYEQYF. The CDR3 nucleotides read TGTGCCAGCAGCAAGACAGGGGGCCCCTACGAGCAGTACTTC.

The chain links TRBV7-2 to TRBJ2-7, with D perhaps matching TRBD2 (5 bases). Trimming removed 1 base from V and 5 bases from J, with 6 bases in between. The CDR3 extends over 12 amino acids. Per germline, CDR1 SGHTA and CDR2 FQGNSA. CDR3 in amino acids: CASSLGGHEQYF. The CDR3 nucleotides read TGTGCCAGCAGCTTAGGCGGGCACGAGCAGTACTTC.

V usage is TRBV9 and J usage is TRBJ2-3; 8 positions match TRBD1. After removal of 4 bases from V and 8 bases from J, the junction contained 12 bases not matched to a gene. The CDR3 length is 15 residues. In germline, CDR1 is SGDLS, CDR2 YYNGEE. DNA for the CDR3: TGTGCCAGCAGCCCGGGACAGGCGAGGATTGGTACGCAGTATTTT. This translates into CASSPGQARIGTQYF.

Only one count was recorded for this clone. The rearrangement links TRBV5-1 to TRBJ2-2, with 11 bases fitting TRBD2. This CDR3 region has 17 residues. Germline CDR1 SGHRS, CDR2 YFSETQ. Losses at the gene ends were 0 bases for V and 2 bases for J; bases not matched to a gene: 3. The CDR3 DNA is TGCGCCAGCAGCTTGGGAGGGACTAGCGGAAACACCGGGGAGCTGTTTTTT. It translates to CASSLGGTSGNTGELFF.

The V call is TRBV25-1, the J call TRBJ2-3; 13 bases are a match to TRBD2. The CDR3 extends over 15 amino acids. Germline CDR1 is MGHDK and CDR2 is SYGVNS. Trimming cost V 7 bases and J 4 bases; bases outside gene matches: 5. The CDR3 sequence is CASTRTSGSADTQYF. The DNA for the CDR3 is TGTGCCAGCACCCGGACTAGCGGGAGTGCAGATACGCAGTATTTT.

The chain has TRBV28 and TRBJ1-1; weak D call: TRBD1 (5 bases). Germline V gene sequence: CDR1 MDHEN, CDR2 SYDVKM. Deletions cut 4 bases from V and 5 bases from J, with 14 bases between. CDR3 length equals 14 residues. As DNA, the CDR3 is TGTGCCAGCAGTTCCGGGACCCGGGGGACTGAAGCTTTCTTT. Residues: CASSSGTRGTEAFF.

The chain carries TRBV29-1 and TRBJ2-5; 10 bases agree with TRBD1. The CDR3 sequence is 14 residues long. V gave up 6 bases and J gave up 5 bases; unmatched junction bases: 9. Germline V gives CDR1 SQVTM, CDR2 ANQGSEA. DNA of the CDR3: TGCAGCGTGACCGGGACAGGGGTCGCTGAGACCCAGTACTTC. It translates to CSVTGTGVAETQYF.

The CDR3 DNA sequence: TGCGCCAGCAGCTTGGTTCGGCGGGGTCGCACTGAAGCTTTCTTT. Its translation: CASSLVRRGRTEAFF. The chain links TRBV5-1 to TRBJ1-1; no clear D gene. The ends were cut back, 0 bases at V and 4 bases at J, with 13 bases in the middle. Per the germline V gene, CDR1 is SGHRS and CDR2 is YFSETQ. There are 15 residues in the CDR3.

The CDR3 here is CASSEVRGAAETQYF. As DNA, the CDR3 is TGTGCCAGCAGTGAAGTCCGGGGGGCGGCGGAGACCCAGTACTTC. The chain links TRBV6-1 to TRBJ2-5, with a tentative D call TRBD2 (7 bases). Trimming pared 1 base from V and 5 bases from J, leaving 14 bases between. The CDR3 contains 15 residues. CDR1 MNHNS and CDR2 SASEGT come from the germline V gene.

The chain employs TRBV7-2 and TRBJ2-2; D gene unclear. Germline lookup yields CDR1 SGHTA and CDR2 FQGNSA. The CDR3 totals 15 residues. V was trimmed by 3 bases and J by 5 bases, leaving 13 bases between them. The chain's CDR3 is CASSFNNLGTGELFF. In nucleotides, the CDR3 is TGTGCCAGCAGCTTTAACAACCTCGGGACCGGGGAGCTGTTTTTT.

This clone is medium-sized within its sample. The rearrangement joins TRBV6-2 or TRBV6-3 to TRBJ2-2; TRBD2 might be the D (5 bases). CDR1 is MNHEY and CDR2 is SVGEGT in the germline V gene. This CDR3 spans 14 amino acids. Trimming took off 5 bases at V and 6 bases at J, with 13 bases between the two ends. CDR3 in DNA: TGTGCCAGCAGTACGGGGTTCTGGTCCGGGGAGCTGTTTTTT. Protein sequence: CASSTGFWSGELFF.

This chain links TRBV7-3 with TRBJ2-1; D is perhaps TRBD1 (5 bases). Germline V gene data show CDR1 as SGHTA and CDR2 as FQGTGA. V lost 5 bases to trimming and J lost 9 bases, with 17 bases between them. This CDR3 has 14 residues. The CDR3 DNA sequence: TGTGCCAGCAGCCCAGACGGCAGGCAGGGTGAGCAGTTCTTC. This gives the protein CASSPDGRQGEQFF.

The CDR3 region has the DNA TGTGCCAGTAGTATTCCAGGGGGGAACACTAATGAAAAACTGTTTTTT. Translated: CASSIPGGNTNEKLFF. This sequence joins TRBV19 and TRBJ1-4; 7 nucleotides align to TRBD1. The trim removed 3 bases at V and 2 bases at J, leaving 6 bases unmatched. Per germline, CDR1 LNHDA and CDR2 SQIVND (reference sequence). The CDR3 is 16 residues long.

The V gene is TRBV5-7, the J gene TRBJ1-1; D not resolved. TRBV5-7 carries the ORF label, with uncertain function. The CDR3 is 16 residues long. Between the trimmed V and J ends, which lost 4 bases and 4 bases, there was a span of 20 bases. The CDR3 region is CASSPERGPAGTEAFF. In DNA, the CDR3 is TGTGCCAGCAGCCCAGAGAGAGGACCGGCGGGCACTGAAGCTTTCTTT.

V is TRBV7-8 and J is TRBJ2-1, with 11 bases that match TRBD2. Looked up from germline, CDR1 is SGHVS and CDR2 is FQNEAQ. The CDR3 loop spans 14 amino acids. The junction had 3 bases not matched to a gene; V was cut back by 5 bases and J by 6 bases. CDR3 sequence: CASSRTSGSNEQFF. In DNA, the CDR3 is TGTGCCAGCAGCAGGACTAGCGGGTCCAATGAGCAGTTCTTC.

This chain connects TRBV10-3 to TRBJ2-5; 9 nucleotides align to TRBD2. Trimming at V came to 5 bases and at J to 9 bases, leaving 13 bases not matched to a gene. The CDR3 runs to 15 residues. CDR1 and CDR2 from the germline V gene are ENHRY and SYGVKD. The CDR3 DNA follows: TGTGCCATCAGTTCGGTAGCGGGGGCCCAGGGGGCCCAGTACTTC. This gives the protein CAISSVAGAQGAQYF.

This chain links TRBV30 with TRBJ2-3; 8 nucleotides line up with TRBD1. The CDR3 is 13 residues long. The germline gives CDR1 GTSNPN, CDR2 SVGIG (reference sequence). After removal of 5 bases from V and 2 bases from J, the junction contained 3 bases not matched to a gene. CDR3 amino acids: CAWGTGSTDTQYF. CDR3 DNA sequence: TGTGCCTGGGGGACAGGCTCCACAGATACGCAGTATTTT.

The rearrangement uses TRBV27 and TRBJ2-6, with 7 bases lining up with TRBD2. Germline-derived CDR1 and CDR2 are MNHEY and SMNVEV (reference sequence). After removal of 1 base from V and 1 base from J, the junction contained 4 bases not matched to a gene. The CDR3 length is 17 residues. The CDR3 reads CASSLFFGGSGANVLTF. Here the CDR3 DNA reads TGTGCCAGCAGTTTATTTTTCGGGGGGTCTGGGGCCAACGTCCTGACTTTC.

The V gene is TRBV6-5, the J gene TRBJ2-7; 8 nucleotides agree with TRBD1. CDR3 length: 13 residues. Germline loops: CDR1 MNHEY, CDR2 SVGAGI. With 8 bases clipped from V and 1 base from J, the junction kept 4 bases outside the gene matches. Here the CDR3 reads CASGQGRSYEQYF. As DNA, the CDR3 is TGTGCCAGCGGACAGGGAAGATCCTACGAGCAGTACTTC.

The chain couples TRBV20-1 to TRBJ1-2; D is perhaps TRBD1 (5 bases). This CDR3 is 16 amino acids long. Germline V CDR1 and CDR2: DFQATT, SNEGSKA (reference sequence). The V end lost 3 bases, the J end lost 3 bases, and 20 bases lay between the germline ends. DNA for the CDR3: TGCAGTGCTAGTGGGGATCGACAGTCCCTCCACTATGGCTACACCTTC. Protein sequence: CSASGDRQSLHYGYTF.

The chain combines TRBV5-1 with TRBJ2-5; 10 nucleotides agree with TRBD1. Trimming took 0 bases from V and 5 from J; bases not matched to a gene: 7. The CDR3 consists of 16 residues. The germline V gene has CDR1 SGHRS and CDR2 YFSETQ. The CDR3 region has the DNA TGCGCCAGCAGCTTGGCCTTGGGGACAGGGGTGGAGACCCAGTACTTC. Its protein is CASSLALGTGVETQYF.

The CDR3 loop reads CASSRPGGPNTGELFF. The CDR3 region has the DNA TGCGCCAGCAGCCGCCCGGGGGGGCCGAACACCGGGGAGCTGTTTTTT. V gene TRBV5-1 combines with J gene TRBJ2-2, with 8 bases aligning to TRBD2. Germline CDR1 is SGHRS and CDR2 is YFSETQ. The length of the CDR3 is 16 residues. V lost 4 bases and J lost 0; bases outside the gene matches: 5.

This clone was recorded a few times. This chain uses TRBV15 with TRBJ2-5, with D possibly being TRBD2 (5 bases). V was clipped by 6 bases and J by 9 bases, with 26 bases between them. The CDR3 has 16 amino acids. Looked up from germline, CDR1 is LNHNV and CDR2 is YYDKDF (reference sequence). CDR3 DNA sequence: TGTGCCACCAGGGTCAGCCCCCTGGTTCCCCCGGGGTCCCAGTACTTC. It yields the protein CATRVSPLVPPGSQYF.

The rearrangement joins TRBV19 to TRBJ2-7, with D tentatively TRBD1 (6 bases). The germline V gene has CDR1 LNHDA and CDR2 SQIVND (reference sequence). The germline V and J ends were trimmed by 3 bases and 6 bases, with 12 bases remaining between them. This CDR3 contains 13 residues. CDR3 sequence reads: CASSMGATGEQYF. For the CDR3, the DNA is TGTGCCAGTAGTATGGGGGCCACGGGCGAGCAGTACTTC. Supplemented by reference TRBV19 and TRBJ2-7, the full variable domain reads DGGITQSPKYLFRKEGQNVTLSCEQNLNHDAMYWYRQDPGQGLRLIYYSQIVNDFQKGDIAEGYSVSREKKESFPLTVTSAQKNPTAFYLCASSMGATGEQYFGPGTRLTVT.

The rearrangement links TRBV27 to TRBJ2-2; TRBD2 agrees at 11 bases. Per germline, CDR1 MNHEY and CDR2 SMNVEV (reference sequence). With 7 bases clipped from V and 3 bases from J, the junction kept 10 bases outside the gene matches. The CDR3 has 17 amino acids. The CDR3 sequence is CASKLAPSGRHTGELFF. CDR3 sequence (DNA): TGTGCCAGCAAACTCGCCCCTAGCGGGAGGCACACCGGGGAGCTGTTTTTT.